This T cell receptor beta chain was sequenced for a study of cytomegalovirus exposure and HLA in healthy donors. Looked up from germline, CDR1 is LGHNA and CDR2 is YSLEER. The CDR3 is 17 amino acids. The ends lost 0 bases at V and 0 bases at J; junction bases unmatched: 6. Some clones are missing from TCRdb's copy, which holds only in-frame ones; the method was immunoSEQ multiplex PCR. Of some 98,000 clones listed, more than 85% were seen once; the top ten hold approximately 6.3%. This clonotype was obtained from a man between 18 and 35 years old in good health and CMV-seropositive. The sequenced material came from PBMCs. The chain links TRBV4-3 to TRBJ2-3; 7 bases are shared with TRBD2. The CDR3 spells CASSQDHASGSTDTQYF. CDR3 in DNA: TGCGCCAGCAGCCAAGATCACGCTAGCGGAAGCACAGATACGCAGTATTTT.